This T cell receptor (beta chain) was sequenced for a study of vaccination and CD4 T cells after COVID-19. General study findings and limits: Convalescent patients had 304 of 307 vaccine-specific clones showing spike mono-reactivity.

Germline V gene sequence: CDR1 DFQATT, CDR2 SNEGSKA (reference sequence). This CDR3 region has 15 residues. This clonotype is a singleton in its sample. As yet, its antigen is unknown. A much larger clonotype is one base distant, so this may be a read error. Oncomine TCR Beta short-read sequencing was applied to DNA from cultured CD4+ T cells. DNA came from CD4+ T cells after culture. TCRdb fed the PCR reads into MiXCR, producing one record per CDR3 protein. Of 10,000 or so distinct CDR3 sequences detected, around 36% appear once; the ten largest clones hold 14% to 15%. As to treatment: roughly 11-day PBMC culture with coronavirus spike peptide pools or control peptides (ViraFEST assay). CD4+ T-cell collection from the unexposed donor predated the COVID-19 pandemic (2011-2018).

The chain couples TRBV20-1 to TRBJ1-5, with TRBD1 matching over 10 bases. This receptor was obtained from a human donor in good health. Material: CD4+ T cells from blood, cultured in vitro. Here the CDR3 reads CGARATGTGDQPQHF. CDR3 nucleotides: TGCGGTGCTAGAGCCACCGGGACAGGGGATCAGCCCCAGCATTTT.